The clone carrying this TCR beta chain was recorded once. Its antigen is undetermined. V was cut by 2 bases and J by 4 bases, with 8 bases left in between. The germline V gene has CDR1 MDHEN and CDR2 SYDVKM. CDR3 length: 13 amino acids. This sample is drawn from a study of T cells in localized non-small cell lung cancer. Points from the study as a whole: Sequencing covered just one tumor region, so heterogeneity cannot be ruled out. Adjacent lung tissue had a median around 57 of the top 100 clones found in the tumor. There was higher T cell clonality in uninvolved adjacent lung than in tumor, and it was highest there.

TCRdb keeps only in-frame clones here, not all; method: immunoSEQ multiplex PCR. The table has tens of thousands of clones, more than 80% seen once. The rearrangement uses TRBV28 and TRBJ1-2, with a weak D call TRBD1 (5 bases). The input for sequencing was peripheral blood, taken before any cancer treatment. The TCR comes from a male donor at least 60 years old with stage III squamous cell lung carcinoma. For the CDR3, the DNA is TGTGCCAGCAGTTTACAGGGTGGCTATGGCTACACCTTC. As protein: CASSLQGGYGYTF.